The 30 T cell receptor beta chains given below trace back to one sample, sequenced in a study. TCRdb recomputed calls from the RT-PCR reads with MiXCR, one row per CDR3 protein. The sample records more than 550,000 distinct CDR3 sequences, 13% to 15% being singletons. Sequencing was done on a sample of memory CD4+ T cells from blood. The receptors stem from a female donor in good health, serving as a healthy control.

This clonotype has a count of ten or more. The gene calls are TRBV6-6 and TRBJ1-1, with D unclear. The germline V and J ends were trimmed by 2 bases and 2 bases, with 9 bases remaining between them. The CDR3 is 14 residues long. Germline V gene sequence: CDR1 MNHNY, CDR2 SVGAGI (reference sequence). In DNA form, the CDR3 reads TGTGCCAGCAGTTACGTTGGGTTAAACACTGAAGCTTTCTTT. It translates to CASSYVGLNTEAFF.

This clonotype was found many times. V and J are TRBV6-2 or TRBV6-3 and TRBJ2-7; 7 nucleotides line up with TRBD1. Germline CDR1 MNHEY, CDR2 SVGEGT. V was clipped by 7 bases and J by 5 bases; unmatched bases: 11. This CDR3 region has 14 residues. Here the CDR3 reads CASIEQGPGNEQYF. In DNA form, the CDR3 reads TGTGCCAGCATTGAACAGGGGCCAGGGAACGAGCAGTACTTC.

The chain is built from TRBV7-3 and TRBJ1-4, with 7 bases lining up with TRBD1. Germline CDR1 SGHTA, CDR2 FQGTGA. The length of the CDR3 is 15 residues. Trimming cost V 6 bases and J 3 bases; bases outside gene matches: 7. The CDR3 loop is CASSRTGAANEKLFF. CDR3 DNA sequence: TGTGCCAGCAGTCGCACAGGGGCAGCTAATGAAAAACTGTTTTTT.

CDR3 nucleotide sequence: TGCGCCAGCAGCCAATCCACTAGCGACGAGCAGTACTTC. Its translation: CASSQSTSDEQYF. V gene TRBV5-1 combines with J gene TRBJ2-7; 7 bases are shared with TRBD2. The CDR3 sequence is 13 residues long. Germline lookup yields CDR1 SGHRS and CDR2 YFSETQ. Trimming cost V 4 bases and J 5 bases; bases outside gene matches: 6.

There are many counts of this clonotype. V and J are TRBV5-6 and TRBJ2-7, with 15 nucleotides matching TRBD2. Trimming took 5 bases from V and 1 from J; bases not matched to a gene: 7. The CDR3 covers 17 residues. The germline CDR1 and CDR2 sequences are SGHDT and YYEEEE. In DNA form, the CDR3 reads TGTGCCAGCAGAACCGGACTAGCGGGAGGGATGTCCTACGAGCAGTACTTC. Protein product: CASRTGLAGGMSYEQYF.

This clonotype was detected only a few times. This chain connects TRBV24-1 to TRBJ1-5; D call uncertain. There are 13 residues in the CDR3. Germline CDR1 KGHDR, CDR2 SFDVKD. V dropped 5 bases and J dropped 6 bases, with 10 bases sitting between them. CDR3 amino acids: CATSAGVGQPQHF. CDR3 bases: TGTGCCACCAGTGCCGGGGTAGGTCAGCCCCAGCATTTT.

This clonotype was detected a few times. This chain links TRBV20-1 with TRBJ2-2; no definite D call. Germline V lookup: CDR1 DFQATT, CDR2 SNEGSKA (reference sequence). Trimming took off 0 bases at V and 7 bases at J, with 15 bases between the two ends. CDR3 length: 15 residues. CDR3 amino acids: CSARDQLINGGELFF. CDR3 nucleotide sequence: TGCAGTGCTAGAGATCAATTAATAAACGGCGGGGAGCTGTTTTTT.

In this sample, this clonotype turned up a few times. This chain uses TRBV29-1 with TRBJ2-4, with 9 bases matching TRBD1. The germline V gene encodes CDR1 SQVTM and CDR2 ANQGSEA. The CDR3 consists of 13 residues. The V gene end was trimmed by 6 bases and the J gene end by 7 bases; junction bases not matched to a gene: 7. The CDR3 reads CSVVKTGGNIQYF. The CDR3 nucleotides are TGCAGCGTCGTCAAGACAGGGGGGAACATTCAGTACTTC.

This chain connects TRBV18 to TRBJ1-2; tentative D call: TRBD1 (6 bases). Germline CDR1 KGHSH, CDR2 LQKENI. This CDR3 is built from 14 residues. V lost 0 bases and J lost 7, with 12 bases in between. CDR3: CASSPPNRASGYTF. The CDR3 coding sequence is TGTGCCAGCTCACCACCGAACAGGGCGAGTGGCTACACCTTC.

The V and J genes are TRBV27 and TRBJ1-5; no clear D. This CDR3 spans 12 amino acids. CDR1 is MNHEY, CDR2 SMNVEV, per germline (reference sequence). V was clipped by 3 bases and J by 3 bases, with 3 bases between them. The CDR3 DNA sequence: TGTGCCAGCAGTTTTCTCAATCAGCCCCAGCATTTT. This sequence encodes CASSFLNQPQHF.

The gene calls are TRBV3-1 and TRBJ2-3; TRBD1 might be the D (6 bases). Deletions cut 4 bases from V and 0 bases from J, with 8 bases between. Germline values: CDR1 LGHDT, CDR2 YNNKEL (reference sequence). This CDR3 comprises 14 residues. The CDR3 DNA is TGTGCCAGCAGCCGACAGGCTAGCACAGATACGCAGTATTTT. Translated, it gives CASSRQASTDTQYF.

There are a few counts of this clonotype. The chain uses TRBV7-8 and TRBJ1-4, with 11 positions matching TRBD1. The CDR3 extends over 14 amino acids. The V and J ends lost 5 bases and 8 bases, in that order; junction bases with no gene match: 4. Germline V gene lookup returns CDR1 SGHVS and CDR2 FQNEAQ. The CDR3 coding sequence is TGTGCCAGCAGCCAGGACAGGGGGCAAGAAAAACTGTTTTTT. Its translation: CASSQDRGQEKLFF.

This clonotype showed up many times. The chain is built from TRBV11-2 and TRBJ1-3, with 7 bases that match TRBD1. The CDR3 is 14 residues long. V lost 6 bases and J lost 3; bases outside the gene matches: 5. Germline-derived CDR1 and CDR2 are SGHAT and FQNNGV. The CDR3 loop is CASRLTGSGNTIYF. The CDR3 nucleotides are TGTGCCAGCAGGCTGACAGGGAGTGGAAACACCATATATTTT.

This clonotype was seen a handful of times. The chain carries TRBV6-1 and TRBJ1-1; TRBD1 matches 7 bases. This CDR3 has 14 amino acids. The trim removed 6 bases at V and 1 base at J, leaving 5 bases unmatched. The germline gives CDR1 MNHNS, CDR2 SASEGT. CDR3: CASRDRVRNTEAFF. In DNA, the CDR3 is TGTGCCAGCAGAGACAGGGTCAGGAACACTGAAGCTTTCTTT.

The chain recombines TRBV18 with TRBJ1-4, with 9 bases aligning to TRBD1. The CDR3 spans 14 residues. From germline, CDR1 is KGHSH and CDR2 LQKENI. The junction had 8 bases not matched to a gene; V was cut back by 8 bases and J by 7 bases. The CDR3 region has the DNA TGTGCCAGCAGCCCCGGGACAGGGAGTGAAAAACTGTTTTTT. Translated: CASSPGTGSEKLFF.

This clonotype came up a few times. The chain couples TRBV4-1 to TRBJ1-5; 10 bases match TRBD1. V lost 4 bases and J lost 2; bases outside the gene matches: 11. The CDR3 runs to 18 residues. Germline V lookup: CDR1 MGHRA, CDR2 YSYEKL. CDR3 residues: CASSRAGQGERGNQPQHF. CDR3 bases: TGCGCCAGCAGCCGGGCCGGACAGGGGGAAAGAGGCAATCAGCCCCAGCATTTT.

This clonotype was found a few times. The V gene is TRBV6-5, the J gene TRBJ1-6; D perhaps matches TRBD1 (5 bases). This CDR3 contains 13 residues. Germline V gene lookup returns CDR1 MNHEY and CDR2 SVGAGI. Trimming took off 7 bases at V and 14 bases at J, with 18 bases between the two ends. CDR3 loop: CASKEVAEGALHF. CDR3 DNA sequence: TGTGCCAGCAAGGAGGTAGCCGAAGGGGCCCTCCACTTT.

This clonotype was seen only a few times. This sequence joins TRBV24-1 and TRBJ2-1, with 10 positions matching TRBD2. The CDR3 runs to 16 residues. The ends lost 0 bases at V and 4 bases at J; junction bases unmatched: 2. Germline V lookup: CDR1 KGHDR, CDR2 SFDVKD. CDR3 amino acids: CATSDLTSGAYNEQFF. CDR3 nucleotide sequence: TGTGCCACCAGTGATTTGACTAGCGGGGCTTACAATGAGCAGTTCTTC.

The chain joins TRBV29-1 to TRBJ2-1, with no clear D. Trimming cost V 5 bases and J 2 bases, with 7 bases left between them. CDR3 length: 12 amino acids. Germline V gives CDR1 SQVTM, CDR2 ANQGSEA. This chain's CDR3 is CSVKEAYNEQFF. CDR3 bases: TGCAGCGTTAAGGAAGCCTACAATGAGCAGTTCTTC.

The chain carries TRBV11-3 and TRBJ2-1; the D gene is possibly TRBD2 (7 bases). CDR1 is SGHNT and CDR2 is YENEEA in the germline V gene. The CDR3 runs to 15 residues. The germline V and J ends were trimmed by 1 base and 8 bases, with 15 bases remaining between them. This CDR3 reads CASSLAGAGEYEQFF. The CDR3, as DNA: TGTGCCAGCAGCTTAGCGGGGGCGGGAGAGTATGAGCAGTTCTTC.

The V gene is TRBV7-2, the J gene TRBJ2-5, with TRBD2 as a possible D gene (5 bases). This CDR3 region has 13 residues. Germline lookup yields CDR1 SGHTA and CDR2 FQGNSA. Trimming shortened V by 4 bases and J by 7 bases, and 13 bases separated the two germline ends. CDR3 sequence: CASSSVGVGTQYF. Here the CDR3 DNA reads TGTGCCAGCAGCTCTGTCGGGGTGGGGACCCAGTACTTC.

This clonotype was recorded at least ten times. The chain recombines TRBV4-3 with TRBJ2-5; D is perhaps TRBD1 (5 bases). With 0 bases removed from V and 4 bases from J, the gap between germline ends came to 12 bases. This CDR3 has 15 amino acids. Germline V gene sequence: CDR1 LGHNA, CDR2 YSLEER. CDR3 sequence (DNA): TGCGCCAGCAGCCAAGAAGGTGGGGCTGGAGAGACCCAGTACTTC. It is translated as CASSQEGGAGETQYF.

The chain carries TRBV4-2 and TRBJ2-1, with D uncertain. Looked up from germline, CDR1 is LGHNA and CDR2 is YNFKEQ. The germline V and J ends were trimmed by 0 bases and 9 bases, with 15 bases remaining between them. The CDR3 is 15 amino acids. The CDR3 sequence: CASSQEGSRLVEQFF. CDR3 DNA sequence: TGTGCCAGCAGCCAAGAGGGTAGCAGGCTTGTTGAGCAGTTCTTC.

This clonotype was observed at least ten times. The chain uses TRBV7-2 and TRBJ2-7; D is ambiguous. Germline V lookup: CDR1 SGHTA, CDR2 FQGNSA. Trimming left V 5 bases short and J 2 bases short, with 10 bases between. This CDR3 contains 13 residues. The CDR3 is CASSPRSAYEQYF. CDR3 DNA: TGTGCCAGCAGCCCAAGGAGTGCCTACGAGCAGTACTTC.

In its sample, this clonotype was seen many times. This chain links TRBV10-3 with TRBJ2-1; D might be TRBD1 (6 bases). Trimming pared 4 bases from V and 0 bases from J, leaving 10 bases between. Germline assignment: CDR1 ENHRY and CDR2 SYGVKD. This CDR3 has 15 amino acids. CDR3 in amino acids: CAISGPDSSYNEQFF. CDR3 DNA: TGTGCCATCAGTGGGCCGGACAGCTCCTACAATGAGCAGTTCTTC.

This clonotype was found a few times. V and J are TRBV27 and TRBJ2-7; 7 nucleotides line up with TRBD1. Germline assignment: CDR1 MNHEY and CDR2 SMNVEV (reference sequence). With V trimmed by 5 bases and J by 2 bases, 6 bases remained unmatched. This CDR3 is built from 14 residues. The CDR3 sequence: CASSRLGQAYEQYF. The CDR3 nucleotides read TGTGCCAGCAGTCGACTCGGACAGGCCTACGAGCAGTACTTC.

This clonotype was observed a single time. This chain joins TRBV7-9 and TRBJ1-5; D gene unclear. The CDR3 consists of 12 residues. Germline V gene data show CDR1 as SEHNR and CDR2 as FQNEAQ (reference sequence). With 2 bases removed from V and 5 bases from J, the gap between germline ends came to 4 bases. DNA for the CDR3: TGTGCCAGCAGCTTAAACGATCAGCCCCAGCATTTT. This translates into CASSLNDQPQHF.

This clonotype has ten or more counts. The CDR3 protein is CASSPDFNNEQFF. CDR3 nucleotide sequence: TGCGCCAGCAGCCCCGACTTCAACAATGAGCAGTTCTTC. The rearrangement uses TRBV5-1 and TRBJ2-1; D not resolved. The CDR3 sequence is 13 residues long. The germline V gene encodes CDR1 SGHRS and CDR2 YFSETQ. V was shortened by 4 bases and J by 5 bases, with 10 bases between the two germline ends.

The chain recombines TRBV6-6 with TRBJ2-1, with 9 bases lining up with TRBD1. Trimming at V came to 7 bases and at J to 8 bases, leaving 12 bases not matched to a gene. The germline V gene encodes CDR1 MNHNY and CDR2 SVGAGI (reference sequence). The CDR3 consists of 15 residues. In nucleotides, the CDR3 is TGTGCCAGCAACCACTTGGGACAGGGTCTCTATGAGCAGTTCTTC. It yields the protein CASNHLGQGLYEQFF.

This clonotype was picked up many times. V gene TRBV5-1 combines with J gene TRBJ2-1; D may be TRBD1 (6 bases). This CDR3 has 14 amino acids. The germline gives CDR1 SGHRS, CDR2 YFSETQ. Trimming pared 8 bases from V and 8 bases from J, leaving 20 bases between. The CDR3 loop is CASTTGGPGDEQFF. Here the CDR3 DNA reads TGCGCCAGTACCACGGGTGGGCCAGGGGATGAGCAGTTCTTC.